This T cell receptor (beta chain) was identified in a study of T-cell reconstitution after alpha-beta-depleted transplantation in children. CDR3 length: 13 residues. V was clipped by 4 bases and J by 1 base, with 9 bases between them. Germline loops: CDR1 DFQATT, CDR2 SNEGSKA (reference sequence). Researchers prepared the TCRbeta library using unique molecular identifiers, the study reports. TCRdb independently ran MiXCR on the PCR reads; one entry per CDR3 protein. The sample includes 540,000 or so distinct CDR3 sequences, around 23% of them seen just once. This clonotype appeared a few times. The chain employs TRBV20-1 and TRBJ2-3; a possible D gene is TRBD2 (6 bases). This clonotype originated in a boy under two years old who had a stem cell transplant for acute myeloid leukemia, so the T cells may come from the graft donor. This sample comprised PBMCs, mostly from graft donor cells, obtained 360 days after TCRalphabeta/CD19-depleted stem cell transplant. Here the CDR3 DNA reads TGCAGTGCTACCCCGGGGGGCACAGATACGCAGTATTTT. This codes for CSATPGGTDTQYF.